A single sample is the source of the 9 T cell receptor beta chains below, sequenced in a study of blood T cells in healthy people across ages. Next came a second PCR, run for roughly 6 to 11 cycles, which used a sample-barcoded 5' primer along with a J-beta primer mix. MiXCR was run by TCRdb on the 5' RACE reads, yielding one entry per CDR3 protein. The sample holds about 1.8 million distinct CDR3 sequences, around half seen once. Sequencing was done on a sample of blood. The source of these receptors is a woman in her thirties or forties in good health.

This clonotype was counted between two and nine times. This chain joins TRBV29-1 and TRBJ2-7; no clear D. Germline V gene data show CDR1 as SQVTM and CDR2 as ANQGSEA. The V gene lost 7 bases and the J gene lost 1 base, with 8 bases spanning the gap. This CDR3 spans 11 amino acids. This chain's CDR3 is CSAATSYEQYF. DNA of the CDR3: TGCAGCGCCGCGACATCCTACGAGCAGTACTTC.

The chain has TRBV7-9 and TRBJ1-6; a possible D gene is TRBD1 (6 bases). CDR1 is SEHNR, CDR2 FQNEAQ, per germline (reference sequence). The V end lost 4 bases, the J end lost 7 bases, and 14 bases lay between the germline ends. The CDR3 is 15 amino acids. Here the CDR3 reads CASSYRDRNNSPLHF. CDR3 in DNA: TGTGCCAGCAGCTACAGGGACCGTAACAATTCACCCCTCCACTTT. Full variable domain (rest looked up from reference TRBV7-9 and TRBJ1-6): DTGVSQNPRHKITKRGQNVTFRCDPISEHNRLYWYRQTLGQGPEFLTYFQNEAQLEKSRLLSDRFSAERPKGSFSTLEIQRTEQGDSAMYLCASSYRDRNNSPLHFGNGTRLTVT.

This sequence joins TRBV2 and TRBJ2-3, with TRBD2 matching 7 bases. Germline V CDR1 and CDR2: SNHLY, FYNNEI. V lost 11 bases to trimming and J lost 4 bases; unmatched junction nucleotides: 21. The CDR3 covers 17 residues. The DNA for the CDR3 is TGTGCCTTGCAAACTACCGGGACTATACTTTCTGCAGATACGCAGTATTTT. Translation: CALQTTGTILSADTQYF.

A single count supports this clonotype. The chain combines TRBV7-3 with TRBJ2-5; 12 bases line up with TRBD2. The CDR3 is 17 amino acids. CDR1 is SGHTA, CDR2 FQGTGA, per germline. J was trimmed by 5 bases and V by 3 bases; bases with no gene match: 10. The CDR3 reads CASSFPGLAGPPETQYF. CDR3 DNA: TGTGCCAGCAGCTTTCCCGGACTAGCGGGGCCCCCGGAGACCCAGTACTTC.

This clonotype has only a few counts. This chain connects TRBV4-1 to TRBJ2-7, with 7 bases that match TRBD1. The CDR3 extends over 16 amino acids. J was trimmed by 2 bases and V by 0 bases; bases with no gene match: 7. CDR1 is MGHRA and CDR2 is YSYEKL in the germline V gene. The CDR3 nucleotides read TGCGCCAGCAGCCAAGAAGGGGTACAGGGGACCTACGAGCAGTACTTC. It translates to CASSQEGVQGTYEQYF.

The rearrangement joins TRBV6-5 to TRBJ2-3; maybe TRBD1 (6 bases). V dropped 2 bases and J dropped 2 bases, with 17 bases sitting between them. The germline CDR1 and CDR2 sequences are MNHEY and SVGAGI. The CDR3 is 17 amino acids. CDR3 region: CASSYASVTGATDTQYF. DNA of the CDR3: TGTGCCAGCAGTTACGCCTCCGTGACAGGAGCCACAGATACGCAGTATTTT.

This clonotype was seen only once. At one of its ends the junction is not consistent with the germline gene, which may arise from a read error. The J gene is TRBJ1-5, the V gene TRBV7-9; D gene unclear. The CDR3 is made up of 12 amino acids. Germline assignment: CDR1 SEHNR and CDR2 FQNEAQ (reference sequence). The CDR3 sequence: CAGSLGHQPQHF. CDR3 DNA sequence: TGTGCCGGCAGCTTAGGGCATCAGCCCCAGCATTTT.

This clonotype was counted only a few times. The chain recombines TRBV12-3 or TRBV12-4 with TRBJ1-2, with unresolved D. V lost 3 bases, J lost 0 bases, and 11 bases lay in between. This CDR3 region has 15 residues. CDR3 residues: CASSFPGRANYGYTF. CDR3 sequence (DNA): TGTGCCAGCAGTTTTCCGGGCCGAGCTAACTATGGCTACACCTTC.

J is TRBJ1-2 and V is TRBV5-1; a weak D match, TRBD1 (5 bases). Trimming removed 0 bases from V and 6 bases from J, with 15 bases in between. Per germline, CDR1 SGHRS and CDR2 YFSETQ. The length of the CDR3 is 15 residues. CDR3 bases: TGCGCCAGCAGCTTGGCCACGGGACGGAACCATGGCTACACCTTC. This translates into CASSLATGRNHGYTF.